This T cell receptor (beta chain) comes out of a study of blood T cell repertoires in COVID-19. Study context: The analysed material was cDNA or gDNA that came from T cells, B-cell-depleted T cells, or PBMCs.

Original processing notes: Reference gene primer amplification gave estimated nucleated cell counts. Produced via immunoSEQ multiplex PCR; TCRdb's table is partial and in-frame only. The D gene and trimming were derived from the DNA, and the V and J assignments and clone size from that table. Among approximately 300,000 clones listed, approximately 90% were seen once. Looked up from germline, CDR1 is SGHRS and CDR2 is YFSETQ. The CDR3 runs 13 residues. V was pared by 0 bases and J by 11 bases, with 9 bases between. The specimen was peripheral blood. The sequence came from a man in his forties with acute or convalescent COVID-19. The rearrangement links TRBV5-1 to TRBJ1-6, with D possibly TRBD1 on 6 matching bases. The DNA for the CDR3 is TGCGCCAGCAGCTTGGAGGGGGACGCACCCCTCCACTTT. Translating gives CASSLEGDAPLHF. The entire variable domain, with the rest obtained from reference TRBV5-1 and TRBJ1-6, is as follows: KAGVTQTPRYLIKTRGQQVTLSCSPISGHRSVSWYQQTPGQGLQFLFEYFSETQRNKGNFPGRFSGRQFSNSRSEMNVSTLELGDSALYLCASSLEGDAPLHFGNGTRLTVT.